The clone carrying this T cell receptor beta chain was detected once. Its target is unknown. The source of the sample is a study of graft-versus-host responses after intestinal transplantation. Measured with immunoSEQ multiplex PCR; TCRdb has only the in-frame clones, and not every one. The sample has around 120,000 clones; about nine tenths are singletons. The ends were cut back, 3 bases at V and 1 base at J, with 16 bases in the middle. The CDR3 spans 16 residues. Germline CDR1 reads GTSNPN; CDR2 reads SVGIG (reference sequence). This receptor was identified in a human donor who received an intestinal transplant. The chain employs TRBV30 and TRBJ1-5, with a possible D match to TRBD1 (6 bases). The material sequenced was unstimulated CD4+ T cells sorted from spleen or lymph node cells, taken before intestinal transplant. The CDR3 sequence: CAWSPAGAGSNQPQHF. CDR3 nucleotide sequence: TGTGCCTGGAGCCCGGCAGGGGCCGGGAGCAATCAGCCCCAGCATTTT.